This note documents a single T cell receptor (beta chain) sequence. Its recognized antigen is unknown. Base qualities were left out, and no much larger clone turns up one base away. This sample is drawn from a study of identical twins listed by TCRdb under 2016. For context, the study as a whole: The study deep-sequenced TCR alpha and beta repertoires from monozygotic twins, unrelated adults of various ages and cord blood to test whether fetal clonotypes persist. Replicate twin experiments were performed at different times using different library preparation protocols to rule out contamination. The study at large found these results: Compared with coincidental sharing between unrelated individuals, out-of-frame TCR alpha sequences shared between twins showed an excess of sequences with low generation probability. The excess sharing between twins in beta out-of-frame sequences was weaker because fewer shared sequences reduced the signal-to-noise ratio. Recombination models systematically underestimated out-of-frame TCR alpha sharing in monozygotic twins but agreed with sharing between unrelated individuals. Because the same donors could not be followed over many years, the conclusions relied on cross-sectional statistical analysis. Invariant T cells such as MAIT and iNKT could partly confound zero-insertion analyses, although diverse VJ usage argued against such confounding for most clonotypes. Abundant cord blood beta clonotypes had fewer insertions, young adult naive repertoires showed a similar but weaker trend, and memory repertoires showed no such trend.

The library was obtained by 5' RACE. For sequencing, an Illumina HiSeq 2000 was employed. Template switching introduced a universal primer binding site; the final cDNA contained a unique molecular identifier, enabling accurate counting of TCR cDNA molecules. First-strand cDNA for TCR alpha and beta chains was synthesized from specific primers in the conserved constant-segment region. To control for contamination, every cDNA library was double barcoded, receiving both a SMART-Mk sample barcode and Illumina barcodes. TruSeq adapter sequences along with Illumina sample barcodes were introduced in two successive PCR steps. Sequencing of the TCR alpha and beta cDNA libraries was done on the Illumina HiSeq platform using custom primers. In the source study's methods: MiGEC was used to process raw reads and extract unique molecular identifiers, and MiXCR was used to find CDR3 positions. Recombination models were inferred per individual with the repgenHMM and IGoR tools using an EM algorithm. Shared clonotypes were analyzed with the tcR package in R, and sharing was normalized by the product of cloneset sizes. Out-of-frame nonproductive sequences were analyzed to study raw recombination free of thymic and clonal selection effects. TCRdb redid the processing of the public reads, applying fastp at Q25 and MiXCR, and retained in-frame beta chains. Duplicate CDR3 protein sequences are folded into a single record with the most common DNA and genes. The V and J calls here are based on TCRdb, not the publication. The sample table contains 750,000 to 950,000 distinct CDR3 sequences; only one count was recorded for about 12% of them. Jointly, the top ten make up about 1.5% of the sample.

Every donor was a healthy Caucasian. Three pairs of female monozygotic twins, all aged roughly 18 to 29 years, made up the twin cohort. Peripheral blood mononuclear cells were used as the source from which RNA for TCR libraries was isolated. At the junction V is shortened by 1 base and J by 8 bases, with 12 bases in between. The cysteine opens and the phenylalanine closes a CDR3 of 15 amino acids. Of all the DNA, just the CDR3 is kept, 45 bases in frame from base 1. Via the germline V gene (reference sequence), CDR1 is SEHNR and CDR2 FQNEAQ. These sequences were also reported in another study, on yellow fever vaccine responses in identical twins. Looking at the second paper: According to the authors, in identical twins the way T cells responded to vaccination appeared partly convergent and partly personalized. The study precisely tracked vaccine-responding T cell clones in identical twins.

The clonotype originates from a woman aged 18-29 years in good health. The sequence joins TRBV7-9 to TRBJ1-6; the D gene assignment is ambiguous. Material for sequencing was PBMCs. The DNA sequence is TGTGCCAGCAGCTTAGGTCCTAAGTTGGATTCACCCCTCCACTTT. Its protein reads: CASSLGPKLDSPLHF.